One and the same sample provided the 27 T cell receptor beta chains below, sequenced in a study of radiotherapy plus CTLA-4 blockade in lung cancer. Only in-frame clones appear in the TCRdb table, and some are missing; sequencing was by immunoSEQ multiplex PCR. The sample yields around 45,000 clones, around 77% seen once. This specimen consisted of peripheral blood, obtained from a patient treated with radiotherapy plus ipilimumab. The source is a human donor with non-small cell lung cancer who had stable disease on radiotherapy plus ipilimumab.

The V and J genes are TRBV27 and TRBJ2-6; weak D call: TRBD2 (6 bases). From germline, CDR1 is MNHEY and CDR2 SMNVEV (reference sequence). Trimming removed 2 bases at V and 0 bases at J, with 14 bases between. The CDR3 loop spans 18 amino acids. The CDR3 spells CASSLDGGPISGANVLTF. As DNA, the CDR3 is TGTGCCAGCAGTTTAGACGGGGGACCGATCTCTGGGGCCAACGTCCTGACTTTC.

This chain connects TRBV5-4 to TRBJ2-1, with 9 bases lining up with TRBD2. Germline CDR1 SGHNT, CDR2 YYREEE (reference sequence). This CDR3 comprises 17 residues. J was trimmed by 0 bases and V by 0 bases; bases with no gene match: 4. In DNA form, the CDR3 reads TGTGCCAGCAGCTTGGATAGCGGGGGATTCTCCTACAATGAGCAGTTCTTC. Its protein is CASSLDSGGFSYNEQFF.

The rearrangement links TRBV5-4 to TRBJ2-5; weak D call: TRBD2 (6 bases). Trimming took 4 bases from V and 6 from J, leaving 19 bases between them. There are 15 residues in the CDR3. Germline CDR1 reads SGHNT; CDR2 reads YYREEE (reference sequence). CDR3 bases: TGTGCCAGCAGCAATCGCGCGGGGAATTTAAAGACCCAGTACTTC. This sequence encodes CASSNRAGNLKTQYF.

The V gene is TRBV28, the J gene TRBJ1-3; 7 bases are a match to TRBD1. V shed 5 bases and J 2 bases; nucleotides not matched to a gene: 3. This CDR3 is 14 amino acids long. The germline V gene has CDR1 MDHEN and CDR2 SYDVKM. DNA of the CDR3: TGTGCCAGCAGTCCAACAGGGGCTGGAAACACCATATATTTT. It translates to CASSPTGAGNTIYF.

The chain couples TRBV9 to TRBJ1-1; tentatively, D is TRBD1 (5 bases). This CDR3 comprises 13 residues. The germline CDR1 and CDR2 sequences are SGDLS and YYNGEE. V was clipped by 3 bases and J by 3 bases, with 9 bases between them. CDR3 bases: TGTGCCAGCAGCGACGACAGCGACACTGAAGCTTTCTTT. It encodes CASSDDSDTEAFF.

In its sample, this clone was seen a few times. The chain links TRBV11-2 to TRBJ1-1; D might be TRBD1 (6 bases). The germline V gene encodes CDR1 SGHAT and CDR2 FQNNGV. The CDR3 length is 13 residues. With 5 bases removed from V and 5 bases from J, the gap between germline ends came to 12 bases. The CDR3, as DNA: TGTGCCAGCAGCCCAGGGGCGAGGACTGAAGCTTTCTTT. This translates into CASSPGARTEAFF.

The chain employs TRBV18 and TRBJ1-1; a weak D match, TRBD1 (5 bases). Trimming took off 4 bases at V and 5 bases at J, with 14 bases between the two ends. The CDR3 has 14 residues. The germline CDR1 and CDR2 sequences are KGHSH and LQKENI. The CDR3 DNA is TGTGCCAGCTCACAGATACAGGTTGAAACTGAAGCTTTCTTT. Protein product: CASSQIQVETEAFF.

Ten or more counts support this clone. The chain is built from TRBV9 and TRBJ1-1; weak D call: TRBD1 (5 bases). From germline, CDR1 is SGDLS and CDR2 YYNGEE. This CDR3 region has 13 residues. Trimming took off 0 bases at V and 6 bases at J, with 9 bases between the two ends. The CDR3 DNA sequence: TGTGCCAGCAGCGTAGCAGGGACCCCTGAAGCTTTCTTT. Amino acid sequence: CASSVAGTPEAFF.

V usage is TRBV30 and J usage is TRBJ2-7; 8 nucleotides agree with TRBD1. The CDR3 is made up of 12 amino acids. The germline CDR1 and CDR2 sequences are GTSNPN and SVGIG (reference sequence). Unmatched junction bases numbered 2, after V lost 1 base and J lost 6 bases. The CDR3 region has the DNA TGTGCCTGGAGTGCAGGGGGCGGCGAGCAGTACTTC. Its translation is CAWSAGGGEQYF. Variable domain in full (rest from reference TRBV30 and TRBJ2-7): SQTIHQWPATLVQPVGSPLSLECTVEGTSNPNLYWYRQAAGRGLQLLFYSVGIGQISSEVPQNLSASRPQDRQFILSSKKLLLSDSGFYLCAWSAGGGEQYFGPGTRLTVT.

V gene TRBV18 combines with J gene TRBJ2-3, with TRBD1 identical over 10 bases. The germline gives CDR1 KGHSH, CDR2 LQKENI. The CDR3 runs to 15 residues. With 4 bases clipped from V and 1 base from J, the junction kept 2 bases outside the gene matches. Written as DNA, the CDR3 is TGTGCCAGCTCACGCGGGACAGGGGGCACAGATACGCAGTATTTT. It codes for CASSRGTGGTDTQYF.

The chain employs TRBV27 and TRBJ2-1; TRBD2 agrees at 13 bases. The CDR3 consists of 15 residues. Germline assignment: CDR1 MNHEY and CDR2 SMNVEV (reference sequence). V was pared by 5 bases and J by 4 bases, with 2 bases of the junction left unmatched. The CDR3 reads CASSPLAGGYNEQFF. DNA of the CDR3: TGTGCCAGCAGTCCACTAGCGGGGGGGTACAATGAGCAGTTCTTC.

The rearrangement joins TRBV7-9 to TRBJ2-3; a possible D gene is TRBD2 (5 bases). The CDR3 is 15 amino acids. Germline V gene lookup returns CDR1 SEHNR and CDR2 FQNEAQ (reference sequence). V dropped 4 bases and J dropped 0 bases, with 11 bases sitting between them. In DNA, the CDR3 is TGTGCCAGCAGCTCCCCCAGCGGAAGCACAGATACGCAGTATTTT. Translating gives CASSSPSGSTDTQYF.

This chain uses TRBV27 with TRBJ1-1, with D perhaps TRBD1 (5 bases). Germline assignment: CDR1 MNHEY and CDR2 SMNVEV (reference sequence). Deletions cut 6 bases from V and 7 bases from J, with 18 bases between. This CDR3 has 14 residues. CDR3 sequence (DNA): TGTGCCAGCAGGTGGGAGGAAGGGGCGAATGAAGCTTTCTTT. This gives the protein CASRWEEGANEAFF.

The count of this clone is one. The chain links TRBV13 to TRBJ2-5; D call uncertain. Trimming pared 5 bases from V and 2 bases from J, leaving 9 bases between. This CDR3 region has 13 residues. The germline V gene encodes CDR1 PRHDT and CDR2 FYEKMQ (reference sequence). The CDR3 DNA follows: TGTGCCAGCAGCCAGGTAGGACAAGAGACCCAGTACTTC. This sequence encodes CASSQVGQETQYF.

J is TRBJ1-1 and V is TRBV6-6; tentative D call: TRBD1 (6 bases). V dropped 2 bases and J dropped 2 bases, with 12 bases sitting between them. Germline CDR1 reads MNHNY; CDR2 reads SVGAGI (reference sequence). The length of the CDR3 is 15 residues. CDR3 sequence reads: CASSYTGGANTEAFF. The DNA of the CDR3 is TGTGCCAGCAGTTACACGGGGGGGGCTAACACTGAAGCTTTCTTT.

The CDR3 DNA is TGTGCCAGCAGTGAAGAGTGGGGTAGCTACACCTTC. It yields the protein CASSEEWGSYTF. This chain links TRBV6-1 with TRBJ1-2; unclear D gene. CDR3 length equals 12 residues. Germline V gene sequence: CDR1 MNHNS, CDR2 SASEGT. V was cut by 1 base and J by 9 bases, with 9 bases left in between.

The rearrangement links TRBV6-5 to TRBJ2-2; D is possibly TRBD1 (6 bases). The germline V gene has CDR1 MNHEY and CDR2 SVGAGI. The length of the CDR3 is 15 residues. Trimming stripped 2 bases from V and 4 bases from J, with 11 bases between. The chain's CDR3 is CASSYRRQATGELFF. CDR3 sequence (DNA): TGTGCCAGCAGTTACAGGAGACAGGCCACCGGGGAGCTGTTTTTT.

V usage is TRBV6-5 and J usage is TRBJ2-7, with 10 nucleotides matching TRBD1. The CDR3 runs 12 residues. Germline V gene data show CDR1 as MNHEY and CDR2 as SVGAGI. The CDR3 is CASRQGAYEQYF. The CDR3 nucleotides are TGTGCGTCTCGACAGGGGGCATACGAGCAGTACTTC.

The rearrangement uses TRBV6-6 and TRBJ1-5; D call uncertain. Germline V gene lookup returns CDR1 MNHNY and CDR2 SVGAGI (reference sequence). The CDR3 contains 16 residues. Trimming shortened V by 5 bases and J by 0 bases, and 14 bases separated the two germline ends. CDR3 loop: CASSNTRIHSNQPQHF. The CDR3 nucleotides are TGTGCCAGCAGTAACACAAGGATTCATAGCAATCAGCCCCAGCATTTT.

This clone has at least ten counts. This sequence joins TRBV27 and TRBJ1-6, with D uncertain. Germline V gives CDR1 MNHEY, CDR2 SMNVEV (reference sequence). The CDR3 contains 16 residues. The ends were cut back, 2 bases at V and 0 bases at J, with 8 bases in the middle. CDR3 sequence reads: CASSLSPSSYNSPLHF. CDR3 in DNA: TGTGCCAGCAGTTTAAGCCCCAGCTCCTATAATTCACCCCTCCACTTT.

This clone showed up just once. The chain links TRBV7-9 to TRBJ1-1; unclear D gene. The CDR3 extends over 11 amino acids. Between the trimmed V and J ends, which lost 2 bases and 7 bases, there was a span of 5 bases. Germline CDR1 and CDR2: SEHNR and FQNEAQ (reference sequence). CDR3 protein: CASSLKNEAFF. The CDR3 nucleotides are TGTGCCAGCAGCTTAAAAAATGAAGCTTTCTTT.

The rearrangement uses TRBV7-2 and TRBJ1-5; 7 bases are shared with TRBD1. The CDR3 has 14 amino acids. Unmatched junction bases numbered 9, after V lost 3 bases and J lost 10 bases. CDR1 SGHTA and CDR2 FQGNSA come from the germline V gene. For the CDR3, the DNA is TGTGCCAGCAGCTTGAGCAGGGGGTTGCAACCCCAGCATTTT. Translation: CASSLSRGLQPQHF.

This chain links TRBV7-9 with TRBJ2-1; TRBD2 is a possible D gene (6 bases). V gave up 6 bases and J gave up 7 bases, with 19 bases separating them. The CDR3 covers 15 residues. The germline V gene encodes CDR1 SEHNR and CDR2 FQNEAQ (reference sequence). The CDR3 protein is CASSLSPFGGNEQFF. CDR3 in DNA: TGTGCCAGCAGTTTATCCCCTTTTGGGGGGAATGAGCAGTTCTTC.

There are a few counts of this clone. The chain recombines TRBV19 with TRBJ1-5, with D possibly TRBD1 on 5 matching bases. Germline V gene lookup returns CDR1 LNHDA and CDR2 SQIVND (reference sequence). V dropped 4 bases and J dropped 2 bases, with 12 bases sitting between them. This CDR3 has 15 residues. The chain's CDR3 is CASSTREAGNQPQHF. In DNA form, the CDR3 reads TGTGCCAGTAGTACCAGGGAAGCGGGCAATCAGCCCCAGCATTTT.

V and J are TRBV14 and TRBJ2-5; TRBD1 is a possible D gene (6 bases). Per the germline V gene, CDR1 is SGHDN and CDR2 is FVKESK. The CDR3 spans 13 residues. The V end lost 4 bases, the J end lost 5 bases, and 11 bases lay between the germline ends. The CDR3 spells CASSLNRVETQYF. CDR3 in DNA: TGTGCCAGCAGCCTAAACAGGGTCGAGACCCAGTACTTC.

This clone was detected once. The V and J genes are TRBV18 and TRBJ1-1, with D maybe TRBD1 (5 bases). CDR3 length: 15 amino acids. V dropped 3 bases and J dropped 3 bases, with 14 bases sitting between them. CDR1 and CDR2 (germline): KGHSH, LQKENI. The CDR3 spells CASSPWGEGDTEAFF. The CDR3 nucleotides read TGTGCCAGCTCACCCTGGGGGGAAGGTGACACTGAAGCTTTCTTT.

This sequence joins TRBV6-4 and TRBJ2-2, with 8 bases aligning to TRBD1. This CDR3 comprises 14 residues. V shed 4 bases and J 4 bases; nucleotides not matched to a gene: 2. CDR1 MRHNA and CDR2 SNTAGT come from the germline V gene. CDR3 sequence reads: CASSVDRGTGELFF. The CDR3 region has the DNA TGTGCCAGCAGTGTCGACAGGGGCACCGGGGAGCTGTTTTTT.